This T cell receptor (beta chain) was recovered during a study of shared clonotypes between healthy human individuals. Overall study context: Researchers assigned three CD4 naive, three CD4 memory, two CD8 naive and one CD8 memory plate to each donor. Study-wide results and limits: Naive CD4 clonotypes overlapped across a handful of donors at roughly 4.5%.

The method was immunoSEQ multiplex PCR; TCRdb's version includes in-frame clones alone and lacks a portion of them. The sample contains roughly 2.2 million clones, 80% to 95% of which appear only once. The CDR3 contains 13 residues. Germline V gene data show CDR1 as MNHNS and CDR2 as SASEGT. The ends were cut back, 3 bases at V and 1 base at J, with 6 bases in the middle. With respect to this clone: The antigen is unknown.

The J gene is TRBJ1-1, the V gene TRBV6-1; D is unresolved. The TCR sequence derives from a young man in good health. Some clones in this sample may be carry-over from other donors' samples. Sequencing input: naive CD4+ T cells from PBMCs. Noted subset: CD45RA+ positively selected. CDR3 sequence reads: CASSETQNTEAFF. The CDR3 DNA is TGTGCCAGCAGTGAGACACAGAACACTGAAGCTTTCTTT.